The 2 T cell receptor beta chains below all came from one sample that was sequenced in a study of glioma-infiltrating T cells after dendritic cell vaccination. Indicated time point: after dendritic cell vaccination, including at tumor progression/relapse. Libraries were prepared by immunoSEQ multiplex PCR; TCRdb keeps only in-frame clonotypes and omits some of them. The sample includes about 76,000 clones, roughly 91% of them seen just once. The sample consisted of blood, taken after dendritic cell vaccination. These receptors came from a human donor with glioblastoma.

This chain connects TRBV7-2 to TRBJ2-7, with TRBD2 matching over 13 bases. CDR1 is SGHTA, CDR2 FQGNSA, per germline. V shed 5 bases, J shed 3 bases, and the junction held 4 bases outside the gene matches. This CDR3 spans 15 amino acids. DNA of the CDR3: TGTGCCAGCAGCCTGGGACTAGCGGGATTCTACGAGCAGTACTTC. Its protein is CASSLGLAGFYEQYF.

The V and J genes are TRBV10-1 and TRBJ1-6, with a tentative D call TRBD1 (5 bases). V lost 4 bases and J lost 13, with 14 bases in between. CDR3 length: 13 residues. Germline lookup yields CDR1 WNHNN and CDR2 SYGVQD (reference sequence). For the CDR3, the DNA is TGCGCCAGCAGTGTCCGTACAGGAATGCCCCTCCACTTT. Its protein is CASSVRTGMPLHF.